These 7 T cell receptor beta chains share one sample of origin, sequenced in a study of T-cell reconstitution after alpha-beta-depleted transplantation in children. Construction of the TCRbeta library involved unique molecular identifiers. A single record per CDR3 protein comes from TCRdb applying MiXCR to the PCR reads. The data hold more than 150,000 distinct CDR3 sequences, with approximately 15% observed a single time. Specimen: PBMCs from the stem cell graft donor, collected from the stem cell graft. The receptors here all came from a human donor who donated a stem cell graft to a child with acute lymphoblastic leukemia.

This clonotype was recorded at least ten times. The chain combines TRBV20-1 with TRBJ1-2; tentative D call: TRBD1 (5 bases). V lost 3 bases and J lost 5, with 16 bases in between. Per the germline V gene, CDR1 is DFQATT and CDR2 is SNEGSKA (reference sequence). The CDR3 contains 14 residues. The CDR3 reads CSASRSGMMYGYTF. Here the CDR3 DNA reads TGCAGTGCTAGTAGATCAGGGATGATGTATGGCTACACCTTC.

This clonotype was detected ten times or more. The chain joins TRBV27 to TRBJ2-4; no firm D call. CDR1 and CDR2 (germline): MNHEY, SMNVEV (reference sequence). The CDR3 length is 16 residues. Trimming stripped 0 bases from V and 0 bases from J, with 9 bases between. The CDR3, as DNA: TGTGCCAGCAGTTTATCTCCGACGGGAGCCAAAAACATTCAGTACTTC. Translation: CASSLSPTGAKNIQYF.

This clonotype occurred many times. This chain links TRBV5-1 with TRBJ2-2; TRBD1 might be the D (6 bases). V was shortened by 0 bases and J by 5 bases, with 11 bases between the two germline ends. The germline CDR1 and CDR2 sequences are SGHRS and YFSETQ. The length of the CDR3 is 15 residues. The CDR3 here is CASSLVQGGTGELFF. DNA of the CDR3: TGCGCCAGCAGCTTGGTACAGGGCGGGACCGGGGAGCTGTTTTTT. The entire variable domain, with the rest obtained from reference TRBV5-1 and TRBJ2-2, is as follows: KAGVTQTPRYLIKTRGQQVTLSCSPISGHRSVSWYQQTPGQGLQFLFEYFSETQRNKGNFPGRFSGRQFSNSRSEMNVSTLELGDSALYLCASSLVQGGTGELFFGEGSRLTVL.

This clonotype was found many times. This sequence joins TRBV7-8 and TRBJ2-7, with D hard to call. V was shortened by 6 bases and J by 6 bases, with 15 bases between the two germline ends. CDR1 and CDR2 from the germline V gene are SGHVS and FQNEAQ. CDR3 length: 13 residues. The CDR3 here is CASRSRVFGEQYF. CDR3 in DNA: TGTGCCAGCAGATCCCGGGTTTTTGGCGAGCAGTACTTC.

On this clonotype: This clone may be a read error of a much larger clone one base away. The rearrangement links TRBV7-2 to TRBJ1-6, with TRBD1 as a possible D gene (5 bases). The CDR3 is 14 residues long. The germline CDR1 and CDR2 sequences are SGHTA and FQGNSA. Trimming stripped 7 bases from V and 0 bases from J, with 7 bases between. CDR3 loop: CASIDSSYNSPLHF. In nucleotides, the CDR3 is TGTGCCAGCATCGACAGCTCCTATAATTCACCCCTCCACTTT.

At least ten counts were recorded for this clonotype. The rearrangement links TRBV5-1 to TRBJ1-1; 11 bases line up with TRBD1. Per the germline V gene, CDR1 is SGHRS and CDR2 is YFSETQ. Trimming cost V 1 base and J 2 bases; bases outside gene matches: 7. CDR3 length: 17 amino acids. The CDR3 here is CASSLWGTGGTNTEAFF. Here the CDR3 DNA reads TGCGCCAGCAGCTTGTGGGGGACAGGGGGTACCAACACTGAAGCTTTCTTT. Full variable domain (remainder filled in from reference TRBV5-1 and TRBJ1-1): KAGVTQTPRYLIKTRGQQVTLSCSPISGHRSVSWYQQTPGQGLQFLFEYFSETQRNKGNFPGRFSGRQFSNSRSEMNVSTLELGDSALYLCASSLWGTGGTNTEAFFGQGTRLTVV.

Many counts were recorded for this clonotype. V gene TRBV29-1 combines with J gene TRBJ2-4, with D maybe TRBD1 (6 bases). V was trimmed by 4 bases and J by 8 bases, leaving 12 bases between them. This CDR3 region has 12 residues. Per the germline V gene, CDR1 is SQVTM and CDR2 is ANQGSEA. DNA of the CDR3: TGCAGCGTTGGGGACAAGATAGACATTCAGTACTTC. Translating it yields CSVGDKIDIQYF.